This entry lists 27 T cell receptor beta chains sequenced from one sample in a study of cytomegalovirus exposure and HLA in healthy donors. 13 Jbeta primers and 60 Vbeta primers were used for the PCR. The table came from immunoSEQ multiplex PCR; TCRdb's copy has only in-frame clones and leaves some out. There are 200,000 or so clones in the sample; 82% occur only once, and about 0.092% lies in the top ten. The sample consisted of PBMCs. The receptor set was obtained from a boy aged 2 to 9 in good health and CMV-seronegative.

V gene TRBV6-5 combines with J gene TRBJ1-1; perhaps TRBD1 as D (5 bases). Germline CDR1 and CDR2: MNHEY and SVGAGI. V shed 7 bases and J shed 1 base, with 7 bases lying between them. CDR3 length equals 12 residues. The CDR3 protein is CASMGGNTEAFF. The CDR3 DNA reads TGTGCCAGCATGGGGGGGAACACTGAAGCTTTCTTT.

The rearrangement joins TRBV19 to TRBJ1-5; D perhaps matches TRBD1 (5 bases). Germline V lookup: CDR1 LNHDA, CDR2 SQIVND (reference sequence). The CDR3 consists of 13 residues. The germline V and J ends were trimmed by 8 bases and 7 bases, with 15 bases remaining between them. As DNA, the CDR3 is TGTGCCAGTCATACAGGTAGAGGCCAGCCCCAGCATTTT. This encodes CASHTGRGQPQHF.

The chain carries TRBV6-6 and TRBJ1-5; 9 nucleotides line up with TRBD1. Trimming cost V 7 bases and J 1 base; bases outside gene matches: 2. Germline V gene sequence: CDR1 MNHNY, CDR2 SVGAGI (reference sequence). The CDR3 length is 14 residues. The chain's CDR3 is CASTGQGSNQPQHF. The CDR3 nucleotides read TGTGCCAGCACCGGACAGGGGAGCAATCAGCCCCAGCATTTT.

The V and J genes are TRBV6-5 and TRBJ2-4, with D possibly being TRBD2 (6 bases). CDR3 length: 12 amino acids. V was pared by 5 bases and J by 12 bases, with 14 bases between. The V gene's germline CDR1 is MNHEY and CDR2 SVGAGI. The CDR3 nucleotides read TGTGCCAGCAGTCCCCAACTCGGGAGTCAGTACTTC. This encodes CASSPQLGSQYF.

Written as DNA, the CDR3 is TGTGCCAGCAGCTTAGCTAGTACAGATACGCAGTATTTT. Protein: CASSLASTDTQYF. The V call is TRBV7-9, the J call TRBJ2-3; D unclear. The CDR3 has 13 residues. V lost 0 bases, J lost 3 bases, and 4 bases lay in between. Germline CDR1 is SEHNR and CDR2 is FQNEAQ (reference sequence).

The rearrangement links TRBV2 to TRBJ2-5, with D possibly TRBD2 on 5 matching bases. The germline V and J ends were trimmed by 9 bases and 11 bases, with 22 bases remaining between them. Germline V gives CDR1 SNHLY, CDR2 FYNNEI. The CDR3 sequence is 13 residues long. CDR3 sequence (DNA): TGTGCCAGTAACGTTGGGCGGGTGAGTGAGCAGTACTTC. Encoded protein: CASNVGRVSEQYF.

The chain employs TRBV11-3 and TRBJ2-5; TRBD2 might be the D (5 bases). Germline V gene sequence: CDR1 SGHNT, CDR2 YENEEA. The CDR3 extends over 13 amino acids. Trimming removed 3 bases from V and 4 bases from J, with 9 bases in between. CDR3 sequence reads: CASSFRTAETQYF. Here the CDR3 DNA reads TGTGCCAGCAGCTTTCGGACTGCAGAGACCCAGTACTTC.

This rearrangement joins TRBV15 to TRBJ2-5, with 8 bases lining up with TRBD1. The V and J ends lost 2 bases and 5 bases, in that order; junction bases with no gene match: 7. CDR3 length equals 15 residues. Germline-derived CDR1 and CDR2 are LNHNV and YYDKDF (reference sequence). CDR3 coding DNA: TGTGCCACCAGCAGACGGTCAGGGGGCGGCGAGACCCAGTACTTC. This gives the protein CATSRRSGGGETQYF.

The genes are TRBV6-5 and TRBJ1-2; D remains unclear. CDR1 and CDR2 from the germline V gene are MNHEY and SVGAGI. This CDR3 spans 15 amino acids. The V and J ends lost 0 bases and 7 bases respectively, with 15 bases between them. The CDR3 region is CASSYSNPSRGGYTF. The CDR3 DNA is TGTGCCAGCAGTTACTCGAATCCGAGTCGGGGTGGCTACACCTTC.

V and J are TRBV7-8 and TRBJ1-2; D is uncertain. The germline V gene encodes CDR1 SGHVS and CDR2 FQNEAQ. V lost 1 base to trimming and J lost 6 bases, with 21 bases between them. CDR3 length: 17 amino acids. CDR3 sequence reads: CASSLVLWAGGRDGYTF. CDR3 in DNA: TGTGCCAGCAGCTTAGTTTTATGGGCTGGAGGACGAGATGGCTACACCTTC. Looking up the rest from reference TRBV7-8 and TRBJ1-2 gives the full variable domain: GAGVSQSPRYKVAKRGQDVALRCDPISGHVSLFWYQQALGQGPEFLTYFQNEAQLDKSGLPSDRFFAERPEGSVSTLKIQRTQQEDSAVYLCASSLVLWAGGRDGYTFGSGTRLTVV.

The chain is built from TRBV7-9 and TRBJ2-3; TRBD2 matches 13 bases. CDR1 is SEHNR and CDR2 is FQNEAQ in the germline V gene (reference sequence). CDR3 length: 16 amino acids. V shed 5 bases, J shed 3 bases, and the junction held 5 bases outside the gene matches. The CDR3 region has the DNA TGTGCCAGCAGCCCGGGGACTAGCGGGGTTACAGATACGCAGTATTTT. It specifies CASSPGTSGVTDTQYF.

The gene calls are TRBV13 and TRBJ1-2; D unclear. The CDR3 contains 14 residues. The germline V and J ends were trimmed by 2 bases and 2 bases, with 9 bases remaining between them. The germline gives CDR1 PRHDT, CDR2 FYEKMQ (reference sequence). The CDR3 loop is CASSLSASNYGYTF. DNA of the CDR3: TGTGCCAGCAGCTTAAGCGCATCCAACTATGGCTACACCTTC.

This chain joins TRBV13 and TRBJ2-7, with 12 bases identical to TRBD2. The V gene end was trimmed by 5 bases and the J gene end by 2 bases; junction bases not matched to a gene: 4. The V gene's germline CDR1 is PRHDT and CDR2 FYEKMQ (reference sequence). CDR3 length: 15 residues. The CDR3 sequence: CASSPGLAGTYEQYF. DNA of the CDR3: TGTGCCAGCAGCCCCGGACTAGCGGGGACCTACGAGCAGTACTTC.

The V call is TRBV29-1, the J call TRBJ2-7, with D possibly matching TRBD1 (6 bases). V was trimmed by 0 bases and J by 1 base, leaving 13 bases between them. The germline V gene encodes CDR1 SQVTM and CDR2 ANQGSEA. The length of the CDR3 is 15 residues. CDR3 loop: CSVEDPSGHSYEQYF. CDR3 nucleotides: TGCAGCGTTGAAGATCCTTCGGGACATTCCTACGAGCAGTACTTC.

This clone showed up just a few times. The chain carries TRBV7-9 and TRBJ1-2; unclear D gene. Trimming took 0 bases from V and 0 from J, leaving 5 bases between them. The germline V gene has CDR1 SEHNR and CDR2 FQNEAQ (reference sequence). There are 14 residues in the CDR3. The CDR3 nucleotides read TGTGCCAGCAGCTTAGCGAGGGCTAACTATGGCTACACCTTC. It is translated as CASSLARANYGYTF.

The rearrangement uses TRBV2 and TRBJ2-5, with 9 bases that match TRBD2. After removal of 1 base from V and 2 bases from J, the junction contained 20 bases not matched to a gene. The germline V gene encodes CDR1 SNHLY and CDR2 FYNNEI. There are 21 residues in the CDR3. The CDR3 nucleotides read TGTGCCAGCAGTGAAGGATGGTGGGCGGGGGGGCTTAGAGGGAGGCAAGAGACCCAGTACTTC. Residues: CASSEGWWAGGLRGRQETQYF.

The chain couples TRBV6-5 to TRBJ1-4, with D unclear. Per the germline V gene, CDR1 is MNHEY and CDR2 is SVGAGI. The CDR3 has 12 residues. V gave up 6 bases and J gave up 5 bases, with 7 bases separating them. CDR3 region: CASSSFNEKLFF. CDR3 coding DNA: TGTGCCAGCAGCTCCTTCAATGAAAAACTGTTTTTT.

CDR3 sequence reads: CASSSGRGGQETQYF. The DNA for the CDR3 is TGTGCCAGCAGCTCGGGACGCGGCGGACAGGAGACCCAGTACTTC. V and J are TRBV11-2 and TRBJ2-5; tentatively, D is TRBD1 (6 bases). In germline, CDR1 is SGHAT, CDR2 FQNNGV. The V end lost 4 bases, the J end lost 5 bases, and 17 bases lay between the germline ends. The CDR3 has 15 amino acids.

The chain joins TRBV27 to TRBJ2-1, with 16 positions matching TRBD2. Germline V lookup: CDR1 MNHEY, CDR2 SMNVEV (reference sequence). The CDR3 is 15 amino acids. The V and J ends lost 4 bases and 16 bases, in that order; junction bases with no gene match: 10. CDR3: CASSSGTSGGAGGFF. Written as DNA, the CDR3 is TGTGCCAGCAGTTCGGGGACTAGCGGGGGGGCGGGCGGATTCTTC.

This chain uses TRBV6-6 with TRBJ2-1, with 7 bases identical to TRBD1. From germline, CDR1 is MNHNY and CDR2 SVGAGI (reference sequence). The CDR3 loop spans 15 amino acids. Trimming at V came to 5 bases and at J to 8 bases, leaving 12 bases not matched to a gene. Written as DNA, the CDR3 is TGTGCCAGCAGTCCAATAGGGGGCTTGTTAGATGAGCAGTTCTTC. Its protein product is CASSPIGGLLDEQFF.

Only one count was recorded for this clone. The chain employs TRBV19 and TRBJ2-7; 11 positions agree with TRBD1. The CDR3 has 15 residues. Looked up from germline, CDR1 is LNHDA and CDR2 is SQIVND (reference sequence). V trimming: 5 bases; J trimming: 3 bases; junction bases outside the gene matches: 6. The CDR3 sequence: CASSSSGTGGYEQYF. The CDR3 coding sequence is TGTGCCAGTAGTTCTTCCGGGACAGGGGGCTACGAGCAGTACTTC.

The chain joins TRBV2 to TRBJ2-1; TRBD2 agrees at 7 bases. CDR1 is SNHLY and CDR2 is FYNNEI in the germline V gene. The CDR3 totals 16 residues. V shed 11 bases and J 2 bases; nucleotides not matched to a gene: 15. The CDR3 DNA is TGTGCCTCTCAGGCGAGGGCGGGGAGGGCCTACAATGAGCAGTTCTTC. Translating it yields CASQARAGRAYNEQFF.

The V gene is TRBV29-1, the J gene TRBJ1-1; unclear D gene. The CDR3 totals 11 residues. The germline V gene has CDR1 SQVTM and CDR2 ANQGSEA. V dropped 7 bases and J dropped 4 bases, with 10 bases sitting between them. In DNA form, the CDR3 reads TGCAGCGCAGGAGGAGTCACTGAAGCTTTCTTT. Translated, it gives CSAGGVTEAFF.

The chain joins TRBV2 to TRBJ1-2; 10 bases align to TRBD1. Germline CDR1 SNHLY, CDR2 FYNNEI. The V and J ends lost 5 bases and 4 bases, in that order; junction bases with no gene match: 10. This CDR3 has 16 residues. CDR3 sequence: CASSKGGTGAPYGYTF. The CDR3 DNA sequence: TGTGCCAGCAGTAAAGGGGGGACAGGGGCTCCCTATGGCTACACCTTC.

The chain couples TRBV7-3 to TRBJ2-3; D might be TRBD2 (6 bases). This CDR3 has 16 residues. V was pared by 3 bases and J by 5 bases, with 18 bases between. Germline CDR1 SGHTA, CDR2 FQGTGA. The CDR3 DNA follows: TGTGCCAGCAGCTTCGGTTGGCGGGGAACTGGAGATACGCAGTATTTT. As protein: CASSFGWRGTGDTQYF.

V gene TRBV7-2 combines with J gene TRBJ2-7; a weak D match, TRBD1 (5 bases). The length of the CDR3 is 13 residues. Trimming stripped 5 bases from V and 2 bases from J, with 10 bases between. Germline values: CDR1 SGHTA, CDR2 FQGNSA. Written as DNA, the CDR3 is TGTGCCAGCAGCCCCCAAGGGGCCTACGAGCAGTACTTC. Protein sequence: CASSPQGAYEQYF.

Concerning this clone itself: The same CDR3 can be traced to other DNA sequences in this sample. The chain is built from TRBV6-5 and TRBJ1-2; perhaps TRBD1 as D (5 bases). CDR1 and CDR2 from the germline V gene are MNHEY and SVGAGI. The CDR3 runs to 14 residues. V was clipped by 0 bases and J by 4 bases, with 9 bases between them. Here the CDR3 reads CASSYSTGLYGYTF. CDR3 DNA sequence: TGTGCCAGCAGTTACTCAACAGGCCTCTATGGCTACACCTTC.